This entry concerns a single T cell receptor beta chain. The sample contains more than one DNA sequence encoding this CDR3. The data are from a study of blood T cell repertoires in COVID-19. The V and J ends lost 5 bases and 6 bases respectively, with 7 bases between them. The length of the CDR3 is 11 residues. Per the study methods: Reference gene primer amplification in the assay estimated nucleated cell counts. Here immunoSEQ multiplex PCR was the method, and the copy in TCRdb shows in-frame clones only, minus some. The V and J calls and clone size are taken from that table; D and trimming were inferred from the DNA. The profile shows roughly 250,000 clones, 75% to 95% of them singletons.

This TCR derives from a person aged 18-35 years with COVID-19, enrolled during active disease. Sequencing was carried out using peripheral blood. The V gene is TRBV12-3 or TRBV12-4, the J gene TRBJ1-2; possible D gene TRBD1, 6 bases. CDR3 in amino acids: CASSQGNGYTF. CDR3 DNA: TGTGCCAGCAGTCAGGGGAATGGCTACACCTTC.